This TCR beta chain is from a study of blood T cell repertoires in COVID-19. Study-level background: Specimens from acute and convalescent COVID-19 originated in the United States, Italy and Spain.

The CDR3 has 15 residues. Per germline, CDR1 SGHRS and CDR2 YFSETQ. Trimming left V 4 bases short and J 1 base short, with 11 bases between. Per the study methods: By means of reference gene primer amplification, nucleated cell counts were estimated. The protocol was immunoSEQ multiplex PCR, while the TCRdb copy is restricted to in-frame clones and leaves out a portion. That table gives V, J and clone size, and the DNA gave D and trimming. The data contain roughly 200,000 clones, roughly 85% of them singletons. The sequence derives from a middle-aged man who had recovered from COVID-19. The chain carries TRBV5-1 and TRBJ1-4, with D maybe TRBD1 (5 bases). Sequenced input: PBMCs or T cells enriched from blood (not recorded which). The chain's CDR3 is CASSPQGETNEKLFF. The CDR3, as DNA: TGCGCCAGCAGCCCCCAAGGGGAAACTAATGAAAAACTGTTTTTT.